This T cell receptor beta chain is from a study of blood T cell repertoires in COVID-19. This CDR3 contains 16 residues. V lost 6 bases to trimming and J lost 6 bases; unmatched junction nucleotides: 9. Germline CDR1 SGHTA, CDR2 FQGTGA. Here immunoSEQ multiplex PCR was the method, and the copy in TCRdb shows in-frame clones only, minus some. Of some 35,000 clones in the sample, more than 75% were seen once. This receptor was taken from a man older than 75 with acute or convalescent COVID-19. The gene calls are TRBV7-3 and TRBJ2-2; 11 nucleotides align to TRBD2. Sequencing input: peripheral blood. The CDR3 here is CASSSPGLAVPGELFF. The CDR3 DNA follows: TGTGCCAGCAGTTCTCCGGGACTAGCGGTGCCCGGGGAGCTGTTTTTT.